This TCR beta chain appears in the sequencing data of a study of OX40 agonist ivuxolimab in advanced cancers. This CDR3 comprises 16 residues. J was trimmed by 10 bases and V by 2 bases; bases with no gene match: 13. The V gene's germline CDR1 is MNHNY and CDR2 SVGAGI (reference sequence). Data came from immunoSEQ multiplex PCR; TCRdb stores just in-frame clones and leaves some out. Of over 40,000 clones in the sample, around 88% were seen once. Material: CD4+ or CD8+ T cells sorted from blood, obtained in a trial of the OX40 agonist ivuxolimab. The rearrangement joins TRBV6-6 to TRBJ2-1; 8 nucleotides line up with TRBD2. This TCR derives from an adult with an advanced solid tumor such as melanoma, head and neck, liver or kidney cancer. The CDR3 DNA sequence: TGTGCCAGCAGTTACCCCGGGGCTAGCGGGTTAAGGGAGCAGTTCTTC. Translated: CASSYPGASGLREQFF.